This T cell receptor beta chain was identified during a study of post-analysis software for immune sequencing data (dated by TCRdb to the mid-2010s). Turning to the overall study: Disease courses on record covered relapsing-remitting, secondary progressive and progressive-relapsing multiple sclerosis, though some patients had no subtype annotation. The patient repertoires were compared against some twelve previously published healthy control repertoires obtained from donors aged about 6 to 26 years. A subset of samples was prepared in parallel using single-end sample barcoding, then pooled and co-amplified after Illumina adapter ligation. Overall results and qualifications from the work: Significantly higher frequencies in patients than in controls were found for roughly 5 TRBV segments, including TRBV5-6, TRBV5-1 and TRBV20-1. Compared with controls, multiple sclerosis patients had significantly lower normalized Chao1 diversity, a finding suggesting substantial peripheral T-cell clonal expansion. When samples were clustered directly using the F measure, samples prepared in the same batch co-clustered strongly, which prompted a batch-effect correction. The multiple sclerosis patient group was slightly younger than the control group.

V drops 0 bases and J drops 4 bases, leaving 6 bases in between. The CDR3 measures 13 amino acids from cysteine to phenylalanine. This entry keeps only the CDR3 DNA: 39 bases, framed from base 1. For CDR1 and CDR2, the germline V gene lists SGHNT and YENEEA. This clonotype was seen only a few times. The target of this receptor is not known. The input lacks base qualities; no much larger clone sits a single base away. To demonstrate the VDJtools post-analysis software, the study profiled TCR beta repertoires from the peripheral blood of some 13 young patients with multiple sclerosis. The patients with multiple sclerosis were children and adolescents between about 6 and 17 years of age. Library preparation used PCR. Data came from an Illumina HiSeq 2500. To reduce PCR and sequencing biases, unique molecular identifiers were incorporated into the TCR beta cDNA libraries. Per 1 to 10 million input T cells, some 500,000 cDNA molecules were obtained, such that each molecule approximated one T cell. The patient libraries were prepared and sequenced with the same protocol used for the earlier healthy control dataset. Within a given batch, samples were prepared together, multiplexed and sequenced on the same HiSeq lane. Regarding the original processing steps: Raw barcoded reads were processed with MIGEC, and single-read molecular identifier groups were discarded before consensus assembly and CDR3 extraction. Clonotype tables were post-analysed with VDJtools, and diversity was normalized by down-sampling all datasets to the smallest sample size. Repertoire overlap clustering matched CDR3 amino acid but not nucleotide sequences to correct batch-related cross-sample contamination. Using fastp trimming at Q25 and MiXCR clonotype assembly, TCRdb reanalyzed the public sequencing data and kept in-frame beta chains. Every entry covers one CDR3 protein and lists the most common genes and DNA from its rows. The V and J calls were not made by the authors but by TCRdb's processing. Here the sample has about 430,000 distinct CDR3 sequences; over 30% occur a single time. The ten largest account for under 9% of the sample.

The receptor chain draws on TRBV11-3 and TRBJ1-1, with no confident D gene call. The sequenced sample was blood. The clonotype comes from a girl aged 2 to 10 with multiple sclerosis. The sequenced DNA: TGTGCCAGCAGCTTAGATTACGGCACTGAAGCTTTCTTT. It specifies CASSLDYGTEAFF. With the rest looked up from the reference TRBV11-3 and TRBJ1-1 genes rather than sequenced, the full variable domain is EAGVVQSPRYKIIEKKQPVAFWCNPISGHNTLYWYLQNLGQGPELLIRYENEEAVDDSQLPKDRFSAERLKGVDSTLKIQPAELGDSAVYLCASSLDYGTEAFFGQGTRLTVV.